This T cell receptor beta chain stems from a study of glioma-infiltrating T cells listed by TCRdb under 2016. For the wider study: Sequencing of TCR alpha- and beta-chain repertoires was performed on glioma tissue, on non-neoplastic brain tissue, and on matched peripheral blood mononuclear cells. To gauge divergence between tissue and blood T-cell populations, every tissue-infiltrating repertoire was compared against the peripheral blood repertoire from the same patient. Three low-grade glioma patients, several primary glioblastoma patients, and three non-glioma patients who contributed non-neoplastic brain tissue made up the paired cohort. What the authors observed across the whole study: Very few CDR3 sequences were shared between tissue and blood, attributed to high CDR3 diversity and limited sampling. In non-neoplastic patients, VJ-independent divergence between tissue and blood fell below expectation, whereas in all gliomas, and especially in low-grade gliomas, the divergence rose above expectation. Group comparisons rested on small numbers: three non-neoplastic, three low-grade glioma and eight glioblastoma patients.

The iRepertoire nested amplicon-rescue multiplex PCR (arm-PCR) platform was used to amplify TCR alpha and beta CDR3 regions from RNA. The input for one-step reverse transcription and amplification was roughly 85-400 ng of either tissue mRNA or PBMC total RNA. After bead purification, a secondary multiplex PCR added Illumina adapters, and libraries were gel-purified between 200 and 400 bp. Demultiplexing relied on internal 6-nucleotide barcodes carried by the libraries. Libraries were sequenced on an Illumina MiSeq with 2x220 or 2x250 nucleotide paired-end reads. The authors' analysis ran thus. Paired reads were merged using FLASH 1.2.11 and aligned with BWA-MEM to the GRCh37 human genome, and TRA and TRB reads were then extracted. V and J assignment used an IMGT-derived reference of cassette sequences and CDR3 motifs that included pseudogenes. Three-frame translation of reads was performed, and productive CDR3s were defined as those with a C...FGXG motif and no stop codons. A clonotype was defined as a unique combination of a V-J cassette pair and a CDR3 amino acid sequence. Reads were filtered by Hamming distance, thresholded by each sample's sequence error rate in mapped regions. The public reads were quality trimmed at Q25 with fastp and then assembled into clones with MiXCR by TCRdb, keeping productive beta chains. For every CDR3 protein sequence, its rows merge into one entry that carries the most common genes and DNA. V and J calls and clone size were set by TCRdb, not the authors. The sample table records roughly 100,000 distinct CDR3 sequences; about 30% of these occur just once. The ten largest make up 40% to 45% of the sample.

A word on this clonotype: Its recognized antigen is unknown. It may be a read error: a sequence one base away is much more abundant.

The source is a human donor with low-grade glioma or glioblastoma, undergoing nonglioma brain surgery, or in good health (not recorded which). Specimen: glioma tissue, nonneoplastic brain tissue, or PBMCs (not recorded which).

The CDR3 sequence is CAGSSQGQPQHF. The DNA sequence reads TGTGCCGGCAGTTCCCAAGGACAGCCCCAGCATTTT. The V and J segments used are TRBV12-3 or TRBV12-4 and TRBJ1-5, with the D gene not confidently named. The CDR3 contains 12 residues, cysteine and phenylalanine counted. Only the CDR3 region is kept as DNA, spanning 36 bases read in frame from base 1.